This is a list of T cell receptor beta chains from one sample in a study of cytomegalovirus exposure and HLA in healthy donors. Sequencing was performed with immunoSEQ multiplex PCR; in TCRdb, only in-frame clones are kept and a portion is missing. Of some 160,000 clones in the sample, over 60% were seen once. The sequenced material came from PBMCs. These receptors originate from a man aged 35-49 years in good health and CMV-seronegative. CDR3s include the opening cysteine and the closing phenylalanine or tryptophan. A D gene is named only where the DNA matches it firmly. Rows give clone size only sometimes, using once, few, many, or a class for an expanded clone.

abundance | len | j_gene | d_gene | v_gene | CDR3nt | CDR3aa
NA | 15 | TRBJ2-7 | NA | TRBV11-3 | TGTGCCAGCAGCCTGACAGCTCAAAGCTCCTACGAGCAGTACTTC | CASSLTAQSSYEQYF
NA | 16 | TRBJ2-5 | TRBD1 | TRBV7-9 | TGTGCCAGCAGCTTAACCCGGGACAGTGATGGGGAGACCCAGTACTTC | CASSLTRDSDGETQYF
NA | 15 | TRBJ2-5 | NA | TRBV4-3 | TGCGCCAGCAGCCAAGAGGGCAGGGTCCAAGAGACCCAGTACTTC | CASSQEGRVQETQYF
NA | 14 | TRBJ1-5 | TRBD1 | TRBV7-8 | TGTGCCAGCAGCTGGGACAGGGATAATCAGCCCCAGCATTTT | CASSWDRDNQPQHF
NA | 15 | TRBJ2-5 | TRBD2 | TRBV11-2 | TGTGCCAGCAGCTCTCTAGCGGGGGGGGGTCAGGCCCAGTACTTC | CASSSLAGGGQAQYF
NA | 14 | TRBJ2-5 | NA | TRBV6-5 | TGTGCCAGCAGTTACGTGAGCGACCAAGAGACCCAGTACTTC | CASSYVSDQETQYF
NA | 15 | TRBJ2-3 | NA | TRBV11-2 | TGTGCCAGCAGCTCCCGGAAGGGGGGGACAGATACGCAGTATTTT | CASSSRKGGTDTQYF
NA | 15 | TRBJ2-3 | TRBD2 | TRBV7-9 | TGTGCCAGCAGCTTGGGGGGGACTCACACAGATACGCAGTATTTT | CASSLGGTHTDTQYF
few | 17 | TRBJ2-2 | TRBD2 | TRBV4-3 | TGCGCCAGCAGCCAAGGACTAGCGGGGGGGCCAACCGGGGAGCTGTTTTTT | CASSQGLAGGPTGELFF
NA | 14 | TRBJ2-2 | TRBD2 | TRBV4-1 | TGCGCCAGCAGCCGAGTAGCGGGGCCCGGGGAGCTGTTTTTT | CASSRVAGPGELFF
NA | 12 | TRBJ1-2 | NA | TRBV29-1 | TGCAGCTCCAGGGTGGGGTACTATGGCTACACCTTC | CSSRVGYYGYTF
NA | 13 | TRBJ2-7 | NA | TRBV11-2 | TGTGCCAGCAGCATTCCACTAACCTACGAGCAGTACTTC | CASSIPLTYEQYF
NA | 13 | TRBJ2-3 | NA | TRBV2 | TGTGCCAGCAGTGGGCAGGAAAGGGGTACGCAGTATTTT | CASSGQERGTQYF
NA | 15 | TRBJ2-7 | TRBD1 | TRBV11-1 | TGTGCCAGCAGCTTATTGGGGACAGGGTCCTACGAGCAGTACTTC | CASSLLGTGSYEQYF
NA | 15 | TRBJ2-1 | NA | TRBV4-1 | TGCGCCAGCAGGTACTCTGCCGGGAGTGGGAATGAGCAGTTCTTC | CASRYSAGSGNEQFF
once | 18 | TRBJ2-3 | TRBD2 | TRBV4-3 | TGCGCCAGCAGCCAAGATCGGGGGGCTAGCGGGGTCACAGATACGCAGTATTTT | CASSQDRGASGVTDTQYF
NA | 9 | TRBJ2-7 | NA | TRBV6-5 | TGTGCCAGCAGGCGACAGGTCGACTTC | CASRRQVDF
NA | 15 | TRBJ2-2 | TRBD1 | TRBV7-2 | TGTGCCAGCAGACCGGGACAGACGAACACCGGGGAGCTGTTTTTT | CASRPGQTNTGELFF
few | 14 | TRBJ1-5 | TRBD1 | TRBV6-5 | TGTGCCAGCAGTTACGCAGGGGGTCATCAGCCCCAGCATTTT | CASSYAGGHQPQHF
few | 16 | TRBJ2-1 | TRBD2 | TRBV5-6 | TGTGCCAGCAGCTTCATGGGACTAGCGGGAATGTATGAGCAGTTCTTC | CASSFMGLAGMYEQFF
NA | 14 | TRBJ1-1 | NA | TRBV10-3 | TGTGCCATCAGTGGTACAGGAGTGAACACTGAAGCTTTCTTT | CAISGTGVNTEAFF
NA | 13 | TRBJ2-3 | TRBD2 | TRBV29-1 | TGCAGCGCCGGGGGACTATACACAGATACGCAGTATTTT | CSAGGLYTDTQYF
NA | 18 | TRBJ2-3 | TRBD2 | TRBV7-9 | TGTGCCAGCAGCTTAGGATCAGCGGGAGTCCCCCAAACAGATACGCAGTATTTT | CASSLGSAGVPQTDTQYF
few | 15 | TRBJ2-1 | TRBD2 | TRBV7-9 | TGTGCCAGCAGTTCTAGCGGGGGGACCTACAATGAGCAGTTCTTC | CASSSSGGTYNEQFF